The subject of this entry is one T cell receptor beta chain. As originally analysed: Cell counts per sample came from amplifying reference gene primers. Libraries were prepared by immunoSEQ multiplex PCR; TCRdb keeps only in-frame clonotypes and omits some of them. The V and J calls and clone size were taken over from that table, and D and trimming were inferred from the DNA. The sample records roughly 200,000 clones, 70% to 90% being singletons. The data are from a study of blood T cell repertoires in COVID-19. The cohort comprised adults aged about 18 to 100 years residing in approximately 25 US areas. Recovered participants had two consecutive negative NP/OP PCR tests, healthcare professional clearance, or symptom resolution. The V and J ends lost 2 bases and 5 bases respectively, with 9 bases between them. The CDR3 length is 13 residues. Germline CDR1 SGHDN, CDR2 FVKESK.

The sequenced sample consisted of PBMCs or T cells enriched from blood (not recorded which). The genes are TRBV14 and TRBJ1-1; D possibly corresponds to TRBD1 (5 bases). The sequence derives from a man aged 35-49 years who had recovered from COVID-19. Written as DNA, the CDR3 is TGTGCCAGCAGCCAACAGGGAGGTACTGAAGCTTTCTTT. As protein: CASSQQGGTEAFF.